The TCR beta chain described here comes from a study of T cell repertoires in cytomegalovirus infection (dated by TCRdb to the late 2010s). With regard to the full study: Because public TCR beta signatures pointed to carriage of CMV infection together with the matching HLA type, the HLA type of each donor mattered for the analysis.

The paper's findings and limits, for the study overall: Cumulative frequency of public TCR beta family members discriminated carriers of CMV infection plus the relevant HLA type in this cohort and an independent approximately 400-donor cohort. The ex vivo response was dominated by HLA-C-restricted CMV-specific TCR beta clonotypes, and the single most frequent clonotype in two of eight donors was supplied by these HLA-C-restricted clonotypes.

Instrument used: Illumina HiSeq 1500. The raw public reads went through TCRdb reprocessing: fastp at Q25, MiXCR clone calling, in-frame beta chains kept. Entries that share a CDR3 protein sequence are merged under the most common genes and DNA. Across this sample there are more than 400,000 distinct CDR3 sequences, with about 25% seen only once. Roughly 13% of the sample goes to the ten largest clones. This clonotype was picked up a small number of times. No antigen is known for it. No base quality values were provided; no much bigger clone lies one nucleotide off. The CDR3 sequence holds 15 residues, the cysteine and phenylalanine included. Only the CDR3 DNA stays, 45 bases, in frame from base 1. V and J lose 6 bases and 1 base, and a span of 16 bases separates them.

The sample taken for sequencing was PBMCs. Recombination connected TRBV12-3 or TRBV12-4 to TRBJ2-7; the D segment could be TRBD2, given 6 matching bases. The TCR comes from a human donor in good health (CMV status not recorded). Some clones in this sample may be carry-over from other donors' samples. Here the CDR3 is given as CASRRGAGLSYEQYF. In nucleotide form, the sequence is TGTGCCAGCAGGCGCGGAGCGGGTTTATCCTACGAGCAGTACTTC.